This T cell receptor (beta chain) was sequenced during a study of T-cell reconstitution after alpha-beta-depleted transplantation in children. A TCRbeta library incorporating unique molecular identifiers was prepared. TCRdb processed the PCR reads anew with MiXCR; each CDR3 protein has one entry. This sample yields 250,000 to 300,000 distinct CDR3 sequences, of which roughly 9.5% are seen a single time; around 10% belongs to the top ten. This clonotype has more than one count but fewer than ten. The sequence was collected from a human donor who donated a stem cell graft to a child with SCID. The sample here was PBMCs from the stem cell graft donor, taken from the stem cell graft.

CDR3 sequence: CASSQDWDRNNSPLHF. The DNA for the CDR3 is TGTGCCAGCAGCCAAGACTGGGACAGAAATAATTCACCCCTCCACTTT. The chain is built from TRBV4-2 and TRBJ1-6, with 7 bases that match TRBD1. V dropped 0 bases and J dropped 5; count of bases not matched to a gene: 4. This CDR3 is 16 amino acids long. Germline V CDR1 and CDR2: LGHNA, YNFKEQ.